This TCR beta chain was retrieved from a study of blood T cells in healthy people across ages (dated by TCRdb to the mid-2010s). Broadly, across the study: In model experiments, template switching captured roughly one uniquely barcoded TCR beta cDNA molecule for every two T cells. Two additional independent replicas of 1 million unique cDNA reads from the same blood draw were analyzed for two donors (one aged 18 to 30 and one aged 80 or older). Using deep sequencing normalized with unique cDNA molecular identifiers, the study measured how TCR beta repertoire diversity changes with age. The donors were divided into four age groups: young (average approximately 17 years), middle-aged (almost 40), aged (roughly 60) and long-lived (around 87). To avoid experimental bias, donors of different ages were distributed randomly across sequencing lanes.

CDR1 DFQATT and CDR2 SNEGSKA were looked up in the germline V gene (reference sequence). The cysteine opens and the phenylalanine closes a CDR3 of 12 amino acids. The DNA shown is the 36-base CDR3, in frame from base 1. V and J lose 3 bases and 4 bases, and a span of 7 bases separates them. Receptor libraries were prepared by 5' RACE. The listed sequencing device is Illumina HiSeq 2500. A second PCR of 7 to 11 cycles was performed with a sample-barcoded 5' primer and a J-beta primer mix. A template-switch 5' adaptor carrying 12 random nucleotides introduced a unique molecular identifier onto each TCR beta cDNA molecule. Each sample yielded at least 3 million CDR3-containing paired-end reads. All of the RNA was converted into first-strand cDNA using the Mint cDNA synthesis kit, with a TRBC-specific oligonucleotide serving as the primer. Following uracil-DNA glycosylase treatment, a first 18-cycle PCR with universal primers M1SS and BC2_uni_R was performed on all cDNA. The authors processed their data as follows. Normalization of each sample was performed by random selection of 1 million high-quality reads, each carrying a distinct molecular identifier. Reads sharing molecular identifiers were discarded rather than binned into consensus sequences. MiTCR, set to a Q25 quality threshold and the strictest error-elimination algorithm, was used for CDR3 identification, clonotype clustering and error correction. A nonparametric unseen species model with Euler transformation was used to estimate a lower bound on total TCR beta diversity. The public reads were reanalyzed by TCRdb: fastp trimming at Q25, MiXCR alignment, in-frame beta chains only. Rows are combined by CDR3 protein, so each entry shows the most common genes and DNA. In this record, the V and J calls reflect TCRdb's handling and not the investigators' own analysis. A total of 1.5 million to 2 million distinct CDR3 sequences appear in this sample, around half of them only once. Clones ranked in the top ten supply around 2.1% of the sample.

The donors were around 39 Caucasian individuals from Russia, aged roughly 6 to 100 years, who were systemically healthy. Each donor gave about 9.8 milliliters of peripheral blood, drawn into EDTA-treated Vacutainer tubes. Ficoll-Paque density-gradient centrifugation was used to isolate PBMCs, with at least 7 million obtained per sample. Trizol reagent was used to extract total RNA from the PBMCs, yielding at least 5 micrograms per sample. For every donor, an aliquot of PBMCs went through flow cytometry to measure the percentages of naive CD45RAhigh/CD27high T cells. This clonotype showed up just a few times. Its cognate antigen has yet to be identified. Base qualities are not at hand, and no much larger clone is one base apart. General study outcomes and caveats: Estimates of total diversity based on one million sequenced T cells were regarded as lower bounds and as underestimates. Because donor CMV infection status was unknown, age-related changes in expanded clonotypes were potentially confounded. Since profiling was done on bulk unsorted PBMCs, naive and antigen-experienced compartments could not be conclusively compared. Observed TCR beta diversity per million T cells fell roughly linearly with age, and a significant reduction was already apparent by age around 40. Compared with the aged group, the long-lived group had more naive CD4+ T cells, fewer expanded clones and increased TCR diversity, suggesting age selection. A strong correlation was found between observed TCR beta diversity and the percentage of naive T cells measured by flow cytometry.

This clonotype was sampled from a woman aged 40 to 55 in good health. The sample was blood. The V and J segments used are TRBV20-1 and TRBJ1-5, with the D gene not confidently named. The CDR3 is CSASKGNQPQHF. The DNA sequence is TGCAGTGCTAGCAAGGGAAATCAGCCCCAGCATTTT.